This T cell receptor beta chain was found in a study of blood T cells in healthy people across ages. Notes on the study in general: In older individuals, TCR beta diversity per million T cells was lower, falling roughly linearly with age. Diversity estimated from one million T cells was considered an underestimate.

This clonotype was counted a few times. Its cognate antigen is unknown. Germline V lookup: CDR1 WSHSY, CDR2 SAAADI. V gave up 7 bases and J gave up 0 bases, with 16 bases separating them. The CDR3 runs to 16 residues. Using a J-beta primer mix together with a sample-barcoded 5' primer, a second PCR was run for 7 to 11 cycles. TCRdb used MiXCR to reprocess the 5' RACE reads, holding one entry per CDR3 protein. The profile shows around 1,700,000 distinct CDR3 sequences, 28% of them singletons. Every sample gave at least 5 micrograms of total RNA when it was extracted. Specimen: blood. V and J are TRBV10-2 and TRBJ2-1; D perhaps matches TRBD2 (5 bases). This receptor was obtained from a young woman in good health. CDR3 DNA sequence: TGCGCCAGCACCGGAGGAAGACTCTTCTCCTACAATGAGCAGTTCTTC. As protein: CASTGGRLFSYNEQFF.